The clone carrying this TCR beta chain was detected only a few times. The antigen remains unidentified. The primer mix had 60 Vbeta and 13 Jbeta primers. Using immunoSEQ multiplex PCR, the repertoire was profiled, and TCRdb retains in-frame clones only, with some absent. The sample yields about 64,000 clones, 60% to 75% seen once. This entry is derived from a study of cytomegalovirus exposure and HLA in healthy donors. Findings and limits, study-wide: Compared with the approximately 700-donor mean, an Asian-associated ancestry cluster reportedly had fewer N-insertions, according to a later analysis. Published work reported that the classifier diagnosed cytomegalovirus status with high specificity and sensitivity.

From germline, CDR1 is SNHLY and CDR2 FYNNEI. The CDR3 is 16 amino acids. V lost 7 bases, J lost 3 bases, and 21 bases lay in between. This sequence was found in a male donor in good health and CMV-seropositive. The source material was PBMCs. The chain links TRBV2 to TRBJ1-1; no clear D gene. Here the CDR3 DNA reads TGTGCCAGCATTTTGCGTGCGGGGTTAGCTGACACTGAAGCTTTCTTT. It codes for CASILRAGLADTEAFF. Looking up the rest from reference TRBV2 and TRBJ1-1 gives the full variable domain: EPEVTQTPSHQVTQMGQEVILRCVPISNHLYFYWYRQILGQKVEFLVSFYNNEISEKSEIFDDQFSVERPDGSNFTLKIRSTKLEDSAMYFCASILRAGLADTEAFFGQGTRLTVV.